What follows is one TCR beta chain and its context. Per the authors' pipeline: How many nucleated cells were present was estimated from reference gene primer amplification. TCRdb's table, derived via immunoSEQ multiplex PCR, lists solely in-frame clones and lacks some. V and J calls and clone size come straight from that table; D and trimming were deduced from the DNA. Among 140,000 to 150,000 clones listed, around 90% were seen once. This entry is derived from a study of blood T cell repertoires in COVID-19. Study at large: There were acute and convalescent COVID-19 samples, and they came from the United States, Italy and Spain. PBMCs, B-cell-depleted T cells, or T cells provided the cDNA or gDNA that made up the material.

Between the trimmed V and J ends, which lost 4 bases and 3 bases, there was a span of 12 bases. CDR1 is LNHDA, CDR2 SQIVND, per germline (reference sequence). CDR3 length: 14 residues. Sequences were obtained from peripheral blood. The J gene is TRBJ1-1, the V gene TRBV19; D unclear. This TCR was recovered from a woman aged 50 to 60 with acute or convalescent COVID-19. The CDR3 is CASSTYTVDTEAFF. The CDR3 DNA is TGTGCCAGTAGTACTTACACAGTCGACACTGAAGCTTTCTTT.